The 11 T cell receptor beta chains below were found in one sample sequenced in a study of cytomegalovirus exposure and HLA in healthy donors. Amplification used 60 Vbeta primers and 13 Jbeta primers. Sequenced by immunoSEQ multiplex PCR; TCRdb stores in-frame clones only, minus some. This table has 250,000 or so clones, about 81% appearing once. The sample was PBMCs. All receptors come from a woman in her fifties or sixties in good health and CMV-seropositive.

This chain uses TRBV27 with TRBJ1-4; D is unclear. V was clipped by 3 bases and J by 8 bases, with 13 bases between them. This CDR3 spans 14 amino acids. The germline gives CDR1 MNHEY, CDR2 SMNVEV (reference sequence). The CDR3 DNA is TGTGCCAGCAGTTTCAGGCCGGGGAGGGAAAAACTGTTTTTT. Translated: CASSFRPGREKLFF.

This chain links TRBV28 with TRBJ1-1, with 8 nucleotides matching TRBD1. Losses at the gene ends were 6 bases for V and 4 bases for J; bases not matched to a gene: 10. The CDR3 extends over 15 amino acids. Germline lookup yields CDR1 MDHEN and CDR2 SYDVKM. The CDR3 region is CASSPGQGAATEAFF. The CDR3 DNA sequence: TGTGCCAGCAGCCCGGGGCAGGGGGCGGCCACTGAAGCTTTCTTT.

The V call is TRBV19, the J call TRBJ1-1; 7 nucleotides match TRBD1. This CDR3 region has 15 residues. V shed 5 bases and J 4 bases; nucleotides not matched to a gene: 10. CDR1 is LNHDA and CDR2 is SQIVND in the germline V gene (reference sequence). CDR3 coding DNA: TGTGCCAGTAGTTTCAGACAGGGAATGGGCACTGAAGCTTTCTTT. Protein: CASSFRQGMGTEAFF.

A single count supports this clone. The chain couples TRBV18 to TRBJ2-7, with D maybe TRBD1 (5 bases). Trimming left V 2 bases short and J 4 bases short, with 9 bases between. Germline V gene lookup returns CDR1 KGHSH and CDR2 LQKENI. CDR3 length equals 13 residues. The CDR3 loop reads CASSPARAYEQYF. The DNA for the CDR3 is TGTGCCAGCTCACCAGCCAGGGCGTACGAGCAGTACTTC.

The CDR3 spells CATSTLIGRTAIYEQYF. In DNA form, the CDR3 reads TGTGCCACCAGCACCCTTATCGGGCGGACTGCAATCTACGAGCAGTACTTC. The V gene is TRBV15, the J gene TRBJ2-7, with TRBD2 as a possible D gene (5 bases). Trimming took 4 bases from V and 3 from J, leaving 22 bases between them. The CDR3 contains 17 residues. Germline assignment: CDR1 LNHNV and CDR2 YYDKDF (reference sequence). Full variable domain (outside the CDR3, taken from reference TRBV15 and TRBJ2-7): DAMVIQNPRYQVTQFGKPVTLSCSQTLNHNVMYWYQQKSSQAPKLLFHYYDKDFNNEADTPDNFQSRRPNTSFCFLDIRSPGLGDTAMYLCATSTLIGRTAIYEQYFGPGTRLTVT.

This clone was counted a few times. The chain recombines TRBV7-6 with TRBJ2-7; D is possibly TRBD1 (5 bases). Looked up from germline, CDR1 is SGHVS and CDR2 is FNYEAQ. The CDR3 is made up of 15 amino acids. Trimming pared 2 bases from V and 3 bases from J, leaving 14 bases between. The CDR3 DNA is TGTGCCAGCAGCTTATCGTTCAGGGCGGACTACGAGCAGTACTTC. Residues: CASSLSFRADYEQYF.

The V gene is TRBV20-1, the J gene TRBJ2-7; D uncertain. Germline V gene data show CDR1 as DFQATT and CDR2 as SNEGSKA (reference sequence). The CDR3 consists of 11 residues. Trimming removed 3 bases from V and 3 bases from J, with 6 bases in between. The CDR3 sequence is CSASLGYEQYF. CDR3 nucleotide sequence: TGCAGTGCTAGTCTAGGCTACGAGCAGTACTTC.

This clone has a handful of counts. V and J are TRBV5-1 and TRBJ2-7; 7 nucleotides align to TRBD1. The CDR3 is 14 amino acids. The germline CDR1 and CDR2 sequences are SGHRS and YFSETQ. After removal of 2 bases from V and 4 bases from J, the junction contained 6 bases not matched to a gene. DNA for the CDR3: TGCGCCAGCAGCTTCCGGGACAGTGCTTACGAGCAGTACTTC. This sequence encodes CASSFRDSAYEQYF.

The V call is TRBV5-1, the J call TRBJ1-2, with D tentatively TRBD1 (6 bases). The germline gives CDR1 SGHRS, CDR2 YFSETQ. CDR3 length equals 15 residues. The V end was cut by 0 bases, the J end by 7 bases, with 16 bases between. In nucleotides, the CDR3 is TGCGCCAGCAGCTTGGAGGGGACAATGGGGTTTGGCTACACCTTC. This gives the protein CASSLEGTMGFGYTF.

The rearrangement links TRBV4-1 to TRBJ2-1, with 7 bases fitting TRBD1. Unmatched junction bases numbered 2, after V lost 1 base and J lost 5 bases. The CDR3 covers 14 residues. Germline V gene data show CDR1 as MGHRA and CDR2 as YSYEKL. This CDR3 is CASSQGQGDNEQFF. In DNA form, the CDR3 reads TGCGCCAGCAGCCAAGGACAGGGAGACAATGAGCAGTTCTTC.

The chain couples TRBV18 to TRBJ1-1, with D possibly TRBD1 on 6 matching bases. CDR3 length equals 13 residues. Germline CDR1 and CDR2: KGHSH and LQKENI. V lost 2 bases and J lost 6, with 10 bases in between. Written as DNA, the CDR3 is TGTGCCAGCTCACCATTGGGGGCCTCTGAAGCTTTCTTT. Encoded protein: CASSPLGASEAFF.